These 18 T cell receptor beta chains were all obtained from the same sample, sequenced in a study of blood T cell repertoires in COVID-19. Method: immunoSEQ multiplex PCR; TCRdb's copy keeps in-frame clones and lacks some. The top ten clones hold about 4% of a sample with some 300,000 clones, about 85% of them seen once. The sequenced sample was peripheral blood. These receptors all come from a woman aged 45-60 years with active or convalescent COVID-19.

The chain employs TRBV15 and TRBJ1-2; TRBD1 matches at 10 bases. Looked up from germline, CDR1 is LNHNV and CDR2 is YYDKDF (reference sequence). V dropped 8 bases and J dropped 8; count of bases not matched to a gene: 8. The CDR3 has 13 residues. This chain's CDR3 is CATSRQGANGYTF. For the CDR3, the DNA is TGTGCCACCTCTCGACAGGGGGCGAACGGCTACACCTTC.

This clone showed up many times. This sequence joins TRBV5-1 and TRBJ1-2; TRBD1 is a possible D gene (5 bases). This CDR3 comprises 15 residues. The germline CDR1 and CDR2 sequences are SGHRS and YFSETQ. Trimming took off 0 bases at V and 5 bases at J, with 14 bases between the two ends. Here the CDR3 DNA reads TGCGCCAGCAGCTTGGGGGGGGACCCGCCTTATGGCTACACCTTC. Translating it yields CASSLGGDPPYGYTF.

The chain is built from TRBV2 and TRBJ1-5, with a weak D call TRBD1 (6 bases). Germline values: CDR1 SNHLY, CDR2 FYNNEI. The CDR3 loop spans 13 amino acids. The V end lost 8 bases, the J end lost 2 bases, and 10 bases lay between the germline ends. The CDR3 sequence: CASFGGGNQPQHF. In DNA form, the CDR3 reads TGTGCCAGCTTTGGGGGCGGCAATCAGCCCCAGCATTTT.

On this clone itself: Other DNA sequences of this sample code for an identical CDR3. This sequence joins TRBV15 and TRBJ2-7; tentatively, D is TRBD2 (5 bases). CDR1 is LNHNV, CDR2 YYDKDF, per germline (reference sequence). Trimming removed 5 bases from V and 0 bases from J, with 8 bases in between. CDR3 length equals 13 residues. This CDR3 reads CATSRGSSYEQYF. The CDR3 DNA sequence: TGTGCCACCAGCCGTGGGAGCTCCTACGAGCAGTACTTC.

The chain links TRBV4-1 to TRBJ2-1; a possible D gene is TRBD2 (6 bases). Per the germline V gene, CDR1 is MGHRA and CDR2 is YSYEKL. Trimming removed 1 base at V and 6 bases at J, with 10 bases between. The CDR3 is 14 amino acids. The CDR3 sequence is CASSQARLGNEQFF. The DNA of the CDR3 is TGCGCCAGCAGCCAAGCTCGACTAGGCAATGAGCAGTTCTTC.

This clone was observed once. J is TRBJ1-3 and V is TRBV6-5; D may be TRBD1 (6 bases). V lost 5 bases and J 0 bases, leaving 11 bases between the germline ends. Germline CDR1 is MNHEY and CDR2 is SVGAGI. The CDR3 consists of 15 residues. CDR3 bases: TGTGCCAGCAGTACAGGGTCCCTCTCTGGAAACACCATATATTTT. This encodes CASSTGSLSGNTIYF.

V and J are TRBV5-1 and TRBJ2-1; 15 positions match TRBD2. J gave up 2 bases and V 4 bases, and 4 bases lay outside the gene matches. CDR3 size: 17 residues. CDR1 and CDR2 (germline): SGHRS, YFSETQ. CDR3 region: CASSAGLAGGTYNEQFF. The CDR3 region has the DNA TGCGCCAGCAGCGCAGGACTAGCGGGAGGGACCTACAATGAGCAGTTCTTC.

The rearrangement links TRBV29-1 to TRBJ2-7, with 8 positions matching TRBD2. Germline V lookup: CDR1 SQVTM, CDR2 ANQGSEA. J was trimmed by 1 base and V by 3 bases; bases with no gene match: 5. The CDR3 covers 14 residues. The CDR3 spells CSVDGASGSYEQYF. The CDR3 DNA reads as TGCAGCGTTGATGGAGCTAGCGGGTCCTACGAGCAGTACTTC.

This clone was observed a single time. The chain recombines TRBV2 with TRBJ1-2, with TRBD1 matching over 10 bases. V lost 6 bases to trimming and J lost 5 bases; unmatched junction nucleotides: 0. The CDR3 is 12 residues long. Germline V gene lookup returns CDR1 SNHLY and CDR2 FYNNEI. The CDR3 nucleotides read TGTGCCAGCAGGGACAGGGGGTATGGCTACACCTTC. Protein product: CASRDRGYGYTF.

This chain connects TRBV15 to TRBJ2-3, with 12 bases matching TRBD2. V was clipped by 5 bases and J by 2 bases; unmatched bases: 5. This CDR3 comprises 16 residues. CDR1 is LNHNV and CDR2 is YYDKDF in the germline V gene (reference sequence). The CDR3 loop reads CATSEGTSGFTDTQYF. As DNA, the CDR3 is TGTGCCACCAGCGAAGGGACTAGCGGGTTCACAGATACGCAGTATTTT.

The chain recombines TRBV12-3 or TRBV12-4 with TRBJ1-5; D ambiguous. The CDR3 covers 12 residues. V lost 6 bases and J lost 6, with 9 bases in between. The CDR3 is CASSPQVQPQHF. The DNA for the CDR3 is TGTGCCAGCAGCCCCCAGGTTCAGCCCCAGCATTTT.

This clone is a singleton in its sample. The chain links TRBV5-1 to TRBJ1-1; weak D call: TRBD1 (6 bases). Between the trimmed V and J ends, which lost 2 bases and 0 bases, there was a span of 14 bases. Germline V gene data show CDR1 as SGHRS and CDR2 as YFSETQ. The CDR3 has 16 residues. CDR3 nucleotides: TGCGCCAGCAGCTTCGGACAGAATAGCATGAACACTGAAGCTTTCTTT. It encodes CASSFGQNSMNTEAFF.

This clone was recorded a few times. This chain joins TRBV5-5 and TRBJ2-7; TRBD1 might be the D (6 bases). The V end lost 5 bases, the J end lost 0 bases, and 9 bases lay between the germline ends. The germline V gene has CDR1 SGHKS and CDR2 YYEKEE (reference sequence). The CDR3 runs 13 residues. The CDR3 DNA sequence: TGTGCCAGCAGTTGGACAGTCTCCTACGAGCAGTACTTC. Residues: CASSWTVSYEQYF.

The V call is TRBV15, the J call TRBJ1-5, with no clear D. The germline V and J ends were trimmed by 6 bases and 1 base, with 10 bases remaining between them. The CDR3 consists of 14 residues. CDR1 LNHNV and CDR2 YYDKDF come from the germline V gene (reference sequence). CDR3 nucleotide sequence: TGTGCCACCAGTCCCGTCTTCAGCAATCAGCCCCAGCATTTT. It yields the protein CATSPVFSNQPQHF. The full variable domain, rest sourced from reference TRBV15 and TRBJ1-5, is DAMVIQNPRYQVTQFGKPVTLSCSQTLNHNVMYWYQQKSSQAPKLLFHYYDKDFNNEADTPDNFQSRRPNTSFCFLDIRSPGLGDTAMYLCATSPVFSNQPQHFGDGTRLSIL.

The chain recombines TRBV5-1 with TRBJ2-5, with 7 bases that match TRBD1. CDR3 length: 15 amino acids. V lost 4 bases, J lost 0 bases, and 6 bases stayed unmatched. Germline V CDR1 and CDR2: SGHRS, YFSETQ. CDR3 in amino acids: CASSPGTDYQETQYF. Here the CDR3 DNA reads TGCGCCAGCAGCCCCGGGACAGACTACCAAGAGACCCAGTACTTC.

About this clone: Different DNA sequences within this sample yield the same CDR3. V gene TRBV7-9 combines with J gene TRBJ1-1, with D possibly being TRBD1 (5 bases). The CDR3 totals 13 residues. Germline V gene lookup returns CDR1 SEHNR and CDR2 FQNEAQ (reference sequence). Between the trimmed V and J ends, which lost 4 bases and 1 base, there was a span of 7 bases. In DNA form, the CDR3 reads TGTGCCAGCAGCTCCGGGGGGAACACTGAAGCTTTCTTT. Its protein is CASSSGGNTEAFF.

The CDR3 DNA follows: TGTGCCAGCAGTCCCGGGATCCTAGCCAAAAACATTCAGTACTTC. Translating gives CASSPGILAKNIQYF. This chain connects TRBV27 to TRBJ2-4, with D perhaps matching TRBD2 (5 bases). The ends were cut back, 5 bases at V and 0 bases at J, with 11 bases in the middle. The CDR3 is 15 residues long. The germline V gene encodes CDR1 MNHEY and CDR2 SMNVEV (reference sequence).

The V call is TRBV7-3, the J call TRBJ2-1, with TRBD2 matching over 7 bases. Germline lookup yields CDR1 SGHTA and CDR2 FQGTGA. Trimming removed 0 bases from V and 7 bases from J; junction bases left unmatched: 6. The CDR3 loop spans 15 amino acids. In DNA, the CDR3 is TGTGCCAGCAGCTTAACGGCTACTAGCGTAAATGAGCAGTTCTTC. Translating it yields CASSLTATSVNEQFF.